The 29 T cell receptor beta chains below come from one sample, sequenced in a study of cytomegalovirus exposure and HLA in healthy donors. With 60 Vbeta and 13 Jbeta primers, the PCR was carried out. Profiled with immunoSEQ multiplex PCR; TCRdb holds only in-frame clones, not every one. The table has 150,000 to 200,000 clones, 75% seen once. The source material was PBMCs. Every receptor here comes from a woman aged 45-60 years in good health and CMV-seropositive.

The V and J genes are TRBV5-1 and TRBJ2-7; the match to TRBD1 covers 12 bases. The V segment lost 2 bases and the J segment 5 bases; nucleotides outside the gene matches: 5. This CDR3 comprises 15 residues. CDR1 SGHRS and CDR2 YFSETQ come from the germline V gene. CDR3 amino acids: CASSFAGQGANEQYF. The CDR3 DNA sequence: TGCGCCAGCAGCTTTGCGGGACAGGGGGCCAACGAGCAGTACTTC.

The rearrangement uses TRBV7-3 and TRBJ2-5; 7 bases are a match to TRBD2. Germline trimming cut 2 bases from V and 5 bases from J; bases unmatched to any gene: 2. Germline CDR1 and CDR2: SGHTA and FQGTGA. The CDR3 contains 13 residues. CDR3 nucleotides: TGTGCCAGCAGCTTATGGGGGGGGGAGACCCAGTACTTC. It yields the protein CASSLWGGETQYF.

As concerns this clone: This sample also contains other DNA sequences that code for the same CDR3. The chain combines TRBV5-6 with TRBJ1-2; TRBD1 agrees at 7 bases. The ends lost 4 bases at V and 8 bases at J; junction bases unmatched: 17. The germline CDR1 and CDR2 sequences are SGHDT and YYEEEE. This CDR3 has 16 amino acids. CDR3 residues: CASSPDRQKSRGGYTF. The CDR3 bases are TGTGCCAGCAGCCCGGACAGGCAAAAGTCGAGAGGAGGCTACACCTTC.

The rearrangement joins TRBV7-9 to TRBJ1-2; 10 positions match TRBD1. CDR3 length: 15 amino acids. The germline V gene has CDR1 SEHNR and CDR2 FQNEAQ (reference sequence). V trimming: 5 bases; J trimming: 3 bases; junction bases outside the gene matches: 6. The CDR3 reads CASSLDRGQHYGYTF. In DNA form, the CDR3 reads TGTGCCAGCAGCCTTGACAGGGGGCAGCACTATGGCTACACCTTC.

This clone showed up just once. The chain joins TRBV2 to TRBJ1-5; 12 bases line up with TRBD1. Losses at the gene ends were 8 bases for V and 6 bases for J; bases not matched to a gene: 8. The germline V gene has CDR1 SNHLY and CDR2 FYNNEI. This CDR3 has 15 residues. The CDR3: CASQTGTGGSQPQHF. As DNA, the CDR3 is TGTGCCAGCCAAACCGGGACAGGGGGCAGTCAGCCCCAGCATTTT.

This sequence joins TRBV7-9 and TRBJ1-1; tentatively, D is TRBD1 (6 bases). V dropped 6 bases and J dropped 4 bases, with 12 bases sitting between them. The germline gives CDR1 SEHNR, CDR2 FQNEAQ (reference sequence). This CDR3 comprises 13 residues. The CDR3 reads CASRQGDITEAFF. CDR3 sequence (DNA): TGTGCCAGCAGACAGGGAGATATCACTGAAGCTTTCTTT.

The CDR3 sequence is CASSAPGGLANTGELFF. The CDR3, as DNA: TGTGCCAGCAGCGCCCCTGGGGGACTAGCCAACACCGGGGAGCTGTTTTTT. The rearrangement joins TRBV9 to TRBJ2-2; 9 nucleotides agree with TRBD2. The CDR3 has 17 residues. The V gene's germline CDR1 is SGDLS and CDR2 YYNGEE. V lost 3 bases to trimming and J lost 2 bases; unmatched junction nucleotides: 8.

The chain employs TRBV5-1 and TRBJ1-1; 9 bases agree with TRBD1. CDR1 and CDR2 from the germline V gene are SGHRS and YFSETQ. V gave up 5 bases and J gave up 1 base; unmatched junction bases: 9. The CDR3 runs to 16 residues. The chain's CDR3 is CASRAGTGIGNTEAFF. DNA for the CDR3: TGCGCCAGCAGAGCCGGGACAGGGATTGGGAACACTGAAGCTTTCTTT.

This clone was seen only a few times. The chain links TRBV7-8 to TRBJ2-5; TRBD2 matches at 7 bases. The CDR3 has 13 residues. V gave up 7 bases and J gave up 3 bases; unmatched junction bases: 5. Per the germline V gene, CDR1 is SGHVS and CDR2 is FQNEAQ. This CDR3 reads CASTPRGEETQYF. DNA of the CDR3: TGTGCCAGCACCCCTCGGGGGGAAGAGACCCAGTACTTC.

This chain joins TRBV7-8 and TRBJ2-1, with D hard to call. Germline V CDR1 and CDR2: SGHVS, FQNEAQ. The CDR3 runs to 13 residues. Trimming cost V 2 bases and J 5 bases, with 7 bases left between them. The CDR3 reads CASSLLFHNEQFF. CDR3 nucleotides: TGTGCCAGCAGCTTACTGTTCCACAATGAGCAGTTCTTC.

The V gene is TRBV19, the J gene TRBJ2-2; no clear D gene. The CDR3 is made up of 14 amino acids. The germline V gene encodes CDR1 LNHDA and CDR2 SQIVND (reference sequence). The V gene lost 4 bases and the J gene lost 1 base, with 7 bases spanning the gap. Here the CDR3 reads CASSNPGNTGELFF. CDR3 DNA sequence: TGTGCCAGTAGTAATCCGGGGAACACCGGGGAGCTGTTTTTT.

V and J are TRBV6-5 and TRBJ1-2; maybe TRBD1 (5 bases). V was trimmed by 5 bases and J by 4 bases, leaving 17 bases between them. Germline V CDR1 and CDR2: MNHEY, SVGAGI. The CDR3 sequence is 15 residues long. CDR3: CASSTRALGAYGYTF. The CDR3 bases are TGTGCCAGCAGTACCCGGGCGTTAGGGGCCTATGGCTACACCTTC.

This chain connects TRBV11-2 to TRBJ1-2; D is possibly TRBD1 (6 bases). The CDR3 runs to 11 residues. The germline V and J ends were trimmed by 2 bases and 12 bases, with 10 bases remaining between them. Germline values: CDR1 SGHAT, CDR2 FQNNGV. Here the CDR3 reads CASSLRDTNTF. CDR3 nucleotides: TGTGCCAGCAGCTTAAGGGACACGAACACCTTC. The whole variable domain, remainder taken from reference TRBV11-2 and TRBJ1-2, is EAGVAQSPRYKIIEKRQSVAFWCNPISGHATLYWYQQILGQGPKLLIQFQNNGVVDDSQLPKDRFSAERLKGVDSTLKIQPAKLEDSAVYLCASSLRDTNTFGSGTRLTVV.

This clone was recorded only once. This chain links TRBV29-1 with TRBJ2-1; possible D gene TRBD2, 6 bases. Germline V gene sequence: CDR1 SQVTM, CDR2 ANQGSEA. The CDR3 extends over 13 amino acids. V dropped 3 bases and J dropped 8 bases, with 14 bases sitting between them. CDR3 sequence: CSVDRPGEDEQFF. CDR3 DNA: TGCAGCGTTGACCGTCCGGGGGAGGATGAGCAGTTCTTC.

This rearrangement joins TRBV10-3 to TRBJ1-4; the D is unclear. The CDR3 length is 11 residues. V lost 10 bases and J lost 7, with 10 bases in between. Germline CDR1 and CDR2: ENHRY and SYGVKD. The chain's CDR3 is CATRSGEKLFF. In DNA form, the CDR3 reads TGTGCCACCAGGTCAGGTGAAAAACTGTTTTTT.

This sequence joins TRBV29-1 and TRBJ1-1, with 7 nucleotides matching TRBD1. The CDR3 consists of 13 residues. Losses at the gene ends were 6 bases for V and 3 bases for J; bases not matched to a gene: 7. The germline CDR1 and CDR2 sequences are SQVTM and ANQGSEA. Here the CDR3 DNA reads TGCAGCGTCCGCCCCCAGGGGGACACTGAAGCTTTCTTT. This encodes CSVRPQGDTEAFF.

The chain employs TRBV12-5 and TRBJ2-7; D gene uncertain. Trimming removed 2 bases from V and 5 bases from J, with 16 bases in between. Germline V CDR1 and CDR2: LGHNT, FRNRAP. There are 15 residues in the CDR3. The CDR3 sequence: CASGLFPQVFDEQYF. The CDR3 coding sequence is TGTGCTAGTGGTTTGTTCCCTCAGGTGTTCGACGAGCAGTACTTC.

The chain has TRBV4-2 and TRBJ2-1; D not resolved. The length of the CDR3 is 15 residues. Per the germline V gene, CDR1 is LGHNA and CDR2 is YNFKEQ. V lost 5 bases and J lost 0, with 11 bases in between. The CDR3 coding sequence is TGTGCCAGCAGCGTAGACACGAGCTCCTACAATGAGCAGTTCTTC. It is translated as CASSVDTSSYNEQFF.

The rearrangement links TRBV25-1 to TRBJ1-2, with 9 bases that match TRBD1. This CDR3 spans 15 amino acids. Unmatched junction bases numbered 7, after V lost 5 bases and J lost 3 bases. Germline values: CDR1 MGHDK, CDR2 SYGVNS. CDR3 sequence (DNA): TGTGCCAGCAGTCCGGGACAGGGTTTTGACTATGGCTACACCTTC. Amino acids: CASSPGQGFDYGYTF.

The rearrangement joins TRBV18 to TRBJ2-7, with D possibly TRBD2 on 6 matching bases. The CDR3 length is 12 residues. The germline CDR1 and CDR2 sequences are KGHSH and LQKENI. Trimming cost V 4 bases and J 5 bases, with 9 bases left between them. CDR3 sequence (DNA): TGTGCCAGCTCACAACGCGGGGACGAGCAGTACTTC. Residues: CASSQRGDEQYF.

The chain links TRBV25-1 to TRBJ2-3; 9 positions match TRBD1. This CDR3 spans 13 amino acids. V gave up 5 bases and J gave up 6 bases; unmatched junction bases: 3. CDR1 and CDR2 (germline): MGHDK, SYGVNS. CDR3 DNA sequence: TGTGCCAGCAGTCCTGGACAGGGGGATACGCAGTATTTT. Protein: CASSPGQGDTQYF.

The gene calls are TRBV6-1 and TRBJ1-1; tentative D call: TRBD1 (6 bases). Looked up from germline, CDR1 is MNHNS and CDR2 is SASEGT. The CDR3 extends over 13 amino acids. V was trimmed by 5 bases and J by 1 base, leaving 8 bases between them. In nucleotides, the CDR3 is TGTGCCAGCAGTTCGGACAGGAACACTGAAGCTTTCTTT. Its protein is CASSSDRNTEAFF.

The chain uses TRBV18 and TRBJ2-7; D is perhaps TRBD1 (5 bases). This CDR3 is 13 amino acids long. Germline V gives CDR1 KGHSH, CDR2 LQKENI. V gave up 3 bases and J gave up 2 bases, with 8 bases separating them. The CDR3 nucleotides read TGTGCCAGCTCACCGGGGCCCACCTACGAGCAGTACTTC. Translation: CASSPGPTYEQYF. The complete variable domain, with remaining parts taken from reference TRBV18 and TRBJ2-7, reads NAGVMQNPRHLVRRRGQEARLRCSPMKGHSHVYWYRQLPEEGLKFMVYLQKENIIDESGMPKERFSAEFPKEGPSILRIQQVVRGDSAAYFCASSPGPTYEQYFGPGTRLTVT.

V gene TRBV2 combines with J gene TRBJ1-5, with 8 positions matching TRBD1. J was trimmed by 7 bases and V by 6 bases; bases with no gene match: 11. The CDR3 runs 15 residues. Per the germline V gene, CDR1 is SNHLY and CDR2 is FYNNEI. DNA of the CDR3: TGTGCCAGCAGCAGCCGGACAGGGATCGTGCAGCCCCAGCATTTT. It is translated as CASSSRTGIVQPQHF. The full variable domain, in which reference TRBV2 and TRBJ1-5 provide the parts outside the CDR3, is EPEVTQTPSHQVTQMGQEVILRCVPISNHLYFYWYRQILGQKVEFLVSFYNNEISEKSEIFDDQFSVERPDGSNFTLKIRSTKLEDSAMYFCASSSRTGIVQPQHFGDGTRLSIL.

V gene TRBV6-6 combines with J gene TRBJ1-1, with D hard to call. The CDR3 has 12 amino acids. Germline CDR1 is MNHNY and CDR2 is SVGAGI (reference sequence). V was cut by 5 bases and J by 1 base, with 5 bases left in between. This chain's CDR3 is CASSRQNTEAFF. The CDR3 DNA follows: TGTGCCAGCAGTCGACAGAACACTGAAGCTTTCTTT.

The chain couples TRBV5-4 to TRBJ2-1; D might be TRBD1 (5 bases). Germline CDR1 and CDR2: SGHNT and YYREEE (reference sequence). The CDR3 totals 12 residues. V was clipped by 3 bases and J by 10 bases, with 11 bases between them. The CDR3 reads CASSSIREEQFF. In DNA form, the CDR3 reads TGTGCCAGCAGCTCTATCAGGGAAGAGCAGTTCTTC.

The V and J genes are TRBV2 and TRBJ2-3; TRBD2 aligns across 10 bases. Germline V CDR1 and CDR2: SNHLY, FYNNEI. CDR3 length: 16 amino acids. V lost 7 bases, J lost 0 bases, and 7 bases stayed unmatched. The CDR3 DNA follows: TGTGCCAGCAAGCTTACTAGCGGGGCTAGCACAGATACGCAGTATTTT. It translates to CASKLTSGASTDTQYF.

This clone was recorded only once. J is TRBJ2-7 and V is TRBV7-6; 7 nucleotides line up with TRBD1. J gave up 7 bases and V 1 base, and 7 bases lay outside the gene matches. CDR1 and CDR2 from the germline V gene are SGHVS and FNYEAQ. The CDR3 is 14 amino acids. CDR3 residues: CASSLEGGPWEQYF. For the CDR3, the DNA is TGTGCCAGCAGCTTAGAAGGGGGCCCTTGGGAGCAGTACTTC. The full variable domain, with the rest looked up from reference TRBV7-6 and TRBJ2-7, is GAGVSQSPRYKVTKRGQDVALRCDPISGHVSLYWYRQALGQGPEFLTYFNYEAQQDKSGLPNDRFSAERPEGSISTLTIQRTEQRDSAMYRCASSLEGGPWEQYFGPGTRLTVT.

The chain is built from TRBV7-2 and TRBJ2-3; tentatively, D is TRBD2 (7 bases). This CDR3 is built from 13 residues. Germline loops: CDR1 SGHTA, CDR2 FQGNSA. The V end was cut by 7 bases, the J end by 7 bases, with 15 bases between. Here the CDR3 reads CASTQPGGHTQYF. In DNA form, the CDR3 reads TGTGCCAGCACCCAACCCGGGGGGCATACGCAGTATTTT.